Shown below are 2 T cell receptor beta chains from a single sample sequenced in a study of cytomegalovirus exposure and HLA in healthy donors. The PCR ran on 60 Vbeta and 13 Jbeta primers. Assay used: immunoSEQ multiplex PCR; TCRdb lists only in-frame clones, some missing. Of 150,000 to 200,000 clones in the sample, 75% to 85% are singletons; the top ten hold 13%. The sample taken for sequencing was PBMCs. The source of these receptors is a woman aged 45-65 years in good health and CMV-seronegative.

V gene TRBV7-9 combines with J gene TRBJ1-2; tentative D call: TRBD1 (5 bases). V was pared by 1 base and J by 8 bases, with 14 bases between. This CDR3 is built from 14 residues. CDR1 SEHNR and CDR2 FQNEAQ come from the germline V gene (reference sequence). CDR3 sequence (DNA): TGTGCCAGCAGCTTAGAGACAGCCCATGGGGGCTACACCTTC. Translation gives CASSLETAHGGYTF. The variable domain in full, with the rest retrieved from reference TRBV7-9 and TRBJ1-2, is DTGVSQNPRHKITKRGQNVTFRCDPISEHNRLYWYRQTLGQGPEFLTYFQNEAQLEKSRLLSDRFSAERPKGSFSTLEIQRTEQGDSAMYLCASSLETAHGGYTFGSGTRLTVV.

J is TRBJ1-1 and V is TRBV29-1; D might be TRBD1 (5 bases). The CDR3 length is 13 residues. Germline V gives CDR1 SQVTM, CDR2 ANQGSEA. V was trimmed by 4 bases and J by 4 bases, leaving 13 bases between them. The CDR3 here is CSVGNDQGTEAFF. The CDR3 bases are TGCAGCGTTGGGAATGACCAGGGCACTGAAGCTTTCTTT.